These 24 T cell receptor beta chains were all obtained from the same sample, sequenced in a study of T cells expressing NK-cell markers. TCRdb reanalyzed the 5' RACE reads, giving one entry per CDR3 protein sequence and no DNA. This sample's clone table lists roughly 150,000 distinct CDR3 sequences. Sequencing was done on a sample of blood T cells: a sorted CD56 or NKG2C T cell subset, CD4+ or CD8+ T cells, or bulk PBMC T cells (not recorded which). The receptors originated from a woman aged 18 to 69 in good health.

This chain uses TRBV10-3 with TRBJ2-3; TCRdb's D call, TRBD1, is unchecked because there is no DNA. Germline V CDR1 and CDR2: ENHRY, SYGVKD. The CDR3 totals 17 residues. The CDR3 sequence is CAISESQGAGEADTQYF.

The chain joins TRBV20-1 to TRBJ2-1; TCRdb outputs TRBD1, but without DNA this stays unchecked. CDR3 length equals 16 residues. Germline CDR1 and CDR2: DFQATT and SNEGSKA (reference sequence). The CDR3 is CSAKASDRDFYNEQFF.

The chain has TRBV15 and TRBJ2-4. CDR1 and CDR2 from the germline V gene are LNHNV and YYDKDF (reference sequence). The CDR3 consists of 15 residues. CDR3 region: CATSNGRIAKNIQYF. The entire variable domain, with the rest obtained from reference TRBV15 and TRBJ2-4, is as follows: DAMVIQNPRYQVTQFGKPVTLSCSQTLNHNVMYWYQQKSSQAPKLLFHYYDKDFNNEADTPDNFQSRRPNTSFCFLDIRSPGLGDTAMYLCATSNGRIAKNIQYFGAGTRLSVL.

The chain carries TRBV12-3 or TRBV12-4 and TRBJ2-5; TCRdb designates TRBD2, a call that cannot be tested without DNA. The CDR3 runs to 14 residues. CDR3 sequence: CASSKAGNQETQYF.

The V and J genes are TRBV2 and TRBJ2-2. This CDR3 has 14 residues. CDR1 and CDR2 from the germline V gene are SNHLY and FYNNEI. CDR3 loop: CASSEIGNTGELFF.

V is TRBV12-5 and J is TRBJ2-1; TCRdb selects TRBD2, and the lack of DNA leaves this call unchecked. Looked up from germline, CDR1 is LGHNT and CDR2 is FRNRAP. The CDR3 is 15 residues long. CDR3: CASGLVLEGSTEQFF.

J is TRBJ2-7 and V is TRBV6-1; the D call of TRBD1 rests on TCRdb alone, since no DNA is present to check it. This CDR3 has 15 residues. Per the germline V gene, CDR1 is MNHNS and CDR2 is SASEGT. The CDR3 region is CASSKGQGRTYEQYF.

The J gene is TRBJ1-3, the V gene TRBV7-8; no DNA is available, so the TRBD1 call from TCRdb remains unchecked. This CDR3 is 18 amino acids long. The germline CDR1 and CDR2 sequences are SGHVS and FQNEAQ. The chain's CDR3 is CASSLARDRGHSGNTIYF.

The chain combines TRBV5-1 with TRBJ1-6; TCRdb gives TRBD1 as the D gene, but with no DNA this cannot be confirmed. The CDR3 runs 14 residues. Germline V gives CDR1 SGHRS, CDR2 YFSETQ. CDR3 protein: CASSFQGSDSPLHF.

V usage is TRBV6-2 or TRBV6-3 and J usage is TRBJ1-5; TCRdb's D call, TRBD1, is unchecked because there is no DNA. This CDR3 has 15 residues. Germline assignment: CDR1 MNHEY and CDR2 SVGEGT. The CDR3 sequence is CASNEQAPINQPQHF.

The chain links TRBV7-8 to TRBJ2-3; the D call of TRBD1 rests on TCRdb alone, since no DNA is present to check it. Germline CDR1 reads SGHVS; CDR2 reads FQNEAQ. CDR3 length equals 16 residues. The CDR3 is CASSPLEARGTDTQYF.

The chain joins TRBV9 to TRBJ2-2; without DNA, the TCRdb call of TRBD2 cannot be checked. CDR1 and CDR2 from the germline V gene are SGDLS and YYNGEE. This CDR3 has 15 amino acids. The CDR3 spells CASSPPFLAAGELFF.

The CDR3 is CASSLDFSGEQYF. This chain joins TRBV5-1 and TRBJ2-7. CDR1 and CDR2 from the germline V gene are SGHRS and YFSETQ. This CDR3 comprises 13 residues.

This chain links TRBV7-2 with TRBJ2-3; the D call from TCRdb, TRBD1, cannot be confirmed without DNA. Looked up from germline, CDR1 is SGHTA and CDR2 is FQGNSA. CDR3 length equals 13 residues. The CDR3 sequence is CASSRDTGGTQYF.

The rearrangement uses TRBV6-6 and TRBJ2-5; TCRdb selects TRBD2, and the lack of DNA leaves this call unchecked. The CDR3 is 13 residues long. Per the germline V gene, CDR1 is MNHNY and CDR2 is SVGAGI (reference sequence). The CDR3: CASSGTSGVVQYF.

CDR3 region: CATSDSAGSTSSTDTQYF. V gene TRBV24-1 combines with J gene TRBJ2-3. This CDR3 has 18 residues. Per germline, CDR1 KGHDR and CDR2 SFDVKD.

The chain uses TRBV18 and TRBJ1-1. The CDR3 covers 14 residues. Germline CDR1 and CDR2: KGHSH and LQKENI. This chain's CDR3 is CASSPPLGTTEAFF.

The genes are TRBV7-2 and TRBJ2-5; the D call of TRBD2 rests on TCRdb alone, since no DNA is present to check it. Germline-derived CDR1 and CDR2 are SGHTA and FQGNSA. The CDR3 is made up of 16 amino acids. CDR3 sequence: CASSFRTSGFQETQYF.

The V call is TRBV29-1, the J call TRBJ1-3; TCRdb returns TRBD1, unconfirmable since there is no DNA. This CDR3 is 14 amino acids long. CDR1 and CDR2 from the germline V gene are SQVTM and ANQGSEA. This chain's CDR3 is CSVALGAAGNTIYF.

J is TRBJ2-3 and V is TRBV5-1; TCRdb picks TRBD1, but there is no DNA to check that call. Germline values: CDR1 SGHRS, CDR2 YFSETQ. The CDR3 consists of 19 residues. CDR3 protein: CASSLATQGPTLGTDTQYF.

V is TRBV24-1 and J is TRBJ2-1; as DNA is missing, the TRBD2 call by TCRdb cannot be tested. The CDR3 totals 15 residues. CDR1 and CDR2 (germline): KGHDR, SFDVKD. The CDR3 here is CATSGLAGVYNEQFF.

The chain links TRBV12-3 or TRBV12-4 to TRBJ1-6. The CDR3 totals 13 residues. The CDR3 sequence is CASSLLADSPLHF.

This chain connects TRBV5-1 to TRBJ1-1; lacking DNA, the TRBD1 call made by TCRdb goes unchecked. The V gene's germline CDR1 is SGHRS and CDR2 YFSETQ. The CDR3 consists of 17 residues. This chain's CDR3 is CASSSGSELPGQGPGFF.

The rearrangement links TRBV4-1 to TRBJ2-1. Germline CDR1 MGHRA, CDR2 YSYEKL. This CDR3 region has 16 residues. CDR3 amino acids: CASSQDPGGSYNEQFF.